Detailed here is one TCR beta chain. Source study methods: The authors estimated nucleated cell counts from reference gene primer amplification. Assay: immunoSEQ multiplex PCR; the TCRdb copy retains only in-frame clones and omits some. V, J and clone size were drawn from that table, and D and trimming were deduced from the DNA. The profile shows nearly 90,000 clones, less than 95% of them singletons. Trimming removed 3 bases at V and 0 bases at J, with 9 bases between. From germline, CDR1 is SGHRS and CDR2 YFSETQ. The CDR3 spans 14 residues. The entry originates in a study of blood T cell repertoires in COVID-19.

The chain uses TRBV5-1 and TRBJ1-2; maybe TRBD1 (5 bases). Material: peripheral blood. This TCR was sampled from a man aged 18-30 years with COVID-19, enrolled during active disease. In DNA form, the CDR3 reads TGCGCCAGCAGCTACGGACAAACTAACTATGGCTACACCTTC. This codes for CASSYGQTNYGYTF.